This TCR beta chain is from a study of early T cells in non-severe SARS-CoV-2 infection. TCRdb used MiXCR to reprocess the 5' RACE reads, holding one entry per CDR3 protein. The table lists roughly 20,000 distinct CDR3 sequences, about 4.5% of them singletons. CDR3 length: 15 amino acids. The germline V and J ends were trimmed by 1 base and 1 base, with 13 bases remaining between them. Germline V gene data show CDR1 as DFQATT and CDR2 as SNEGSKA (reference sequence). The TCR originated in an adult who was a healthcare worker with PCR-confirmed SARS-CoV-2 infection or an uninfected control (not recorded which). The sequenced sample consisted of whole blood. V gene TRBV20-1 combines with J gene TRBJ2-5, with D possibly being TRBD2 (6 bases). The CDR3 protein is CSARGVRDFQETQYF. DNA for the CDR3: TGCAGTGCTAGAGGGGTCCGGGACTTCCAAGAGACCCAGTACTTC.